This T cell receptor beta chain is drawn from a study of cytomegalovirus exposure and HLA in healthy donors. Study-wide points: Analyses of presence and absence presupposed an approximately uniform sequencing depth across donors. The majority of CMV-associated TCR beta chains were reported as apparently HLA-restricted in a later analysis.

To note about this clone: The antigen is not known.

With 60 Vbeta and 13 Jbeta primers, the PCR was carried out. Data came from immunoSEQ multiplex PCR; TCRdb stores just in-frame clones and leaves some out. This table has over 150,000 clones, over 65% appearing once. The TCR sequence derives from a woman in her thirties or forties in good health and CMV-seropositive. The sample was PBMCs.

This chain's CDR3 is CASSLRGTEAFF. Here the CDR3 DNA reads TGCGCCAGCAGCTTGCGAGGTACTGAAGCTTTCTTT. The chain couples TRBV5-1 to TRBJ1-1; D is ambiguous. V lost 1 base, J lost 5 bases, and 6 bases lay in between. CDR3 length: 12 residues. The germline V gene encodes CDR1 SGHRS and CDR2 YFSETQ. Full variable domain (outside the CDR3, taken from reference TRBV5-1 and TRBJ1-1): KAGVTQTPRYLIKTRGQQVTLSCSPISGHRSVSWYQQTPGQGLQFLFEYFSETQRNKGNFPGRFSGRQFSNSRSEMNVSTLELGDSALYLCASSLRGTEAFFGQGTRLTVV.